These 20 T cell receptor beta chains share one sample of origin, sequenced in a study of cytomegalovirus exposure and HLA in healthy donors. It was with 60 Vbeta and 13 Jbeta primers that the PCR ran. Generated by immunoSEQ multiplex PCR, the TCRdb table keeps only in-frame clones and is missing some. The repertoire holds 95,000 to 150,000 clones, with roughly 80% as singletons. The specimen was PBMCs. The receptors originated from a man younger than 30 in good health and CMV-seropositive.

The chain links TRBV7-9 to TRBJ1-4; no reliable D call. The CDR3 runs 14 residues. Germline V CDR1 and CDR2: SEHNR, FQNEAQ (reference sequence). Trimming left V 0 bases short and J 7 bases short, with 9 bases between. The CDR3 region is CASSLAPGFEKLFF. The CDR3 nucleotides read TGTGCCAGCAGCTTAGCGCCGGGGTTTGAAAAACTGTTTTTT.

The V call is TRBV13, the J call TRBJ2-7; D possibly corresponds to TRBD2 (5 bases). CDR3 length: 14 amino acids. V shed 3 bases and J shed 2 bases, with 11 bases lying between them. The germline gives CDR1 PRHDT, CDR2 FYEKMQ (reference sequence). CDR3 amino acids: CASSLGAETYEQYF. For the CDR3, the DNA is TGTGCCAGCAGCTTGGGAGCGGAGACCTACGAGCAGTACTTC. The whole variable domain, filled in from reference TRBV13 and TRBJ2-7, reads AAGVIQSPRHLIKEKRETATLKCYPIPRHDTVYWYQQGPGQDPQFLISFYEKMQSDKGSIPDRFSAQQFSDYHSELNMSSLELGDSALYFCASSLGAETYEQYFGPGTRLTVT.

CDR3 sequence: CASSSPGGGETQYF. Written as DNA, the CDR3 is TGTGCCAGCAGCTCCCCCGGGGGTGGAGAGACCCAGTACTTC. The chain couples TRBV11-3 to TRBJ2-5; D perhaps matches TRBD2 (6 bases). The CDR3 spans 14 residues. CDR1 is SGHNT and CDR2 is YENEEA in the germline V gene. V was pared by 4 bases and J by 4 bases, with 13 bases between. The full variable domain, its missing parts supplied by reference TRBV11-3 and TRBJ2-5, is EAGVVQSPRYKIIEKKQPVAFWCNPISGHNTLYWYLQNLGQGPELLIRYENEEAVDDSQLPKDRFSAERLKGVDSTLKIQPAELGDSAVYLCASSSPGGGETQYFGPGTRLLVL.

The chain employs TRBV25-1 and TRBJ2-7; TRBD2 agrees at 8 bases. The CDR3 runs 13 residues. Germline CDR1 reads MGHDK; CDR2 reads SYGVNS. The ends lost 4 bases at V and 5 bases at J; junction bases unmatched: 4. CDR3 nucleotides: TGTGCCAGCAGTGCCCCGGGGGGGCACGAGCAGTACTTC. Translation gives CASSAPGGHEQYF.

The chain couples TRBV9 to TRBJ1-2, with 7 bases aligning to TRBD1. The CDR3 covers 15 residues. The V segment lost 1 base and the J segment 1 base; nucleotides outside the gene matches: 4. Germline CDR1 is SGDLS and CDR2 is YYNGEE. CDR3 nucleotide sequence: TGTGCCAGCAGCGTATCGGGACAGTTTAACTATGGCTACACCTTC. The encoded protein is CASSVSGQFNYGYTF.

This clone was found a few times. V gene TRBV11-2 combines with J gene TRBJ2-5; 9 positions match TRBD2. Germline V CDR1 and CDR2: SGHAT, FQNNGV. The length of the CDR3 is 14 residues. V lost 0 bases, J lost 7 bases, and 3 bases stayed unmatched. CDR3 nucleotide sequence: TGTGCCAGCAGCTTAGATCCGACTAGCGGGACCCAGTACTTC. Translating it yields CASSLDPTSGTQYF.

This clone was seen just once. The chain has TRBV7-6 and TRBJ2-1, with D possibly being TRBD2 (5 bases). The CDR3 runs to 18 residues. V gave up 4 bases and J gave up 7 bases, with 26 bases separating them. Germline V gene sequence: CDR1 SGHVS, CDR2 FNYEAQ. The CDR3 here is CASSSGMIPAYVLNEQFF. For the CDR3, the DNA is TGTGCCAGCAGCTCGGGGATGATCCCTGCGTATGTGCTTAATGAGCAGTTCTTC.

The CDR3 nucleotides are TGTGCCAGTACTCCCATTTACCTCCATACCTTAAAGGACAGGGCGCTTACTGGGGCCAACGTCCTGACTTTC. Protein product: CASTPIYLHTLKDRALTGANVLTF. The rearrangement joins TRBV19 to TRBJ2-6; 8 bases agree with TRBD1. V trimming: 7 bases; J trimming: 2 bases; junction bases outside the gene matches: 31. The CDR3 sequence is 24 residues long. Germline V lookup: CDR1 LNHDA, CDR2 SQIVND (reference sequence).

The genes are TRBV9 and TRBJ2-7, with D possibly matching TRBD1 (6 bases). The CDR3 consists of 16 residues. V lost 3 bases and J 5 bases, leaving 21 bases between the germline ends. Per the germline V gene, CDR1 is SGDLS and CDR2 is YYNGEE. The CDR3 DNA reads TGTGCCAGCAGCGGAGGAGCTCACAGGGTGTTTGACGAGCAGTACTTC. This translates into CASSGGAHRVFDEQYF.

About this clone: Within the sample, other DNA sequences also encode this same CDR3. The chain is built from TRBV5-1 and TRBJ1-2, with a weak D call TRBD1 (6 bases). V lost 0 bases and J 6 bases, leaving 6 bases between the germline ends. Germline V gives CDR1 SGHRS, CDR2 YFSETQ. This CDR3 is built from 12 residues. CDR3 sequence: CASSLDRDGYTF. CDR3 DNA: TGCGCCAGCAGCTTGGACAGGGATGGCTACACCTTC.

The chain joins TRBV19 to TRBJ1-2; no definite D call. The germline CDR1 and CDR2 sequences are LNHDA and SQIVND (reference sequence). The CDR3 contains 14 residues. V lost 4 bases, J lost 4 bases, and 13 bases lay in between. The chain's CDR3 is CASSRGVRGYGYTF. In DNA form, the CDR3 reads TGTGCCAGTAGTAGGGGTGTACGGGGCTATGGCTACACCTTC.

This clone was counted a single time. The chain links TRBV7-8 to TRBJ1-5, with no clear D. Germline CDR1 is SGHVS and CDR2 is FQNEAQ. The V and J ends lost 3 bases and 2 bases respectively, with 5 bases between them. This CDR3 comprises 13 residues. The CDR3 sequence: CASSFFGNQPQHF. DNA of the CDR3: TGTGCCAGCAGCTTTTTCGGCAATCAGCCCCAGCATTTT.

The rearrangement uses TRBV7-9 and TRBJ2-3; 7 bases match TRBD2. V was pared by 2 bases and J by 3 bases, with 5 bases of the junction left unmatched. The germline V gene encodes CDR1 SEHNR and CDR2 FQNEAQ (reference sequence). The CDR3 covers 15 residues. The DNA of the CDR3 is TGTGCCAGCAGCTTACCAGCGGGGTTAACAGATACGCAGTATTTT. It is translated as CASSLPAGLTDTQYF.

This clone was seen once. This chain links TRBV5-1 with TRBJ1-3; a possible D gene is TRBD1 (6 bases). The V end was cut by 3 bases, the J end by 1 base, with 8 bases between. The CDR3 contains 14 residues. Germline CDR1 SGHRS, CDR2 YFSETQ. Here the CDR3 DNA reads TGCGCCAGCAGCTCAGGGGAATCTGGAAACACCATATATTTT. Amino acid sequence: CASSSGESGNTIYF. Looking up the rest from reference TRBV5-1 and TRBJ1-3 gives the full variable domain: KAGVTQTPRYLIKTRGQQVTLSCSPISGHRSVSWYQQTPGQGLQFLFEYFSETQRNKGNFPGRFSGRQFSNSRSEMNVSTLELGDSALYLCASSSGESGNTIYFGEGSWLTVV.

DNA of the CDR3: TGTGCCAGCAGTTATGCAGGGGCTGGTTCACCCCTCCACTTT. As protein: CASSYAGAGSPLHF. V is TRBV6-6 and J is TRBJ1-6, with a weak D call TRBD1 (6 bases). CDR1 is MNHNY, CDR2 SVGAGI, per germline (reference sequence). CDR3 length equals 14 residues. V gave up 3 bases and J gave up 9 bases, with 12 bases separating them.

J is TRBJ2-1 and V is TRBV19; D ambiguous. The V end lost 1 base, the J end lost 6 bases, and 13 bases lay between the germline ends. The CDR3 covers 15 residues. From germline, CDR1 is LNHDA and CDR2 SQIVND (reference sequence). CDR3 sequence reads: CASSIATLSGNEQFF. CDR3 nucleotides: TGTGCCAGTAGTATAGCGACCCTCTCGGGCAATGAGCAGTTCTTC.

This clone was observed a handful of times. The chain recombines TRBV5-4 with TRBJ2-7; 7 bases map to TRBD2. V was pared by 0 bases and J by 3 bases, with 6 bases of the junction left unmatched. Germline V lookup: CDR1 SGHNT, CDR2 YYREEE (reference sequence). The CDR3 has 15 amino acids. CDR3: CASSLERGPNYEQYF. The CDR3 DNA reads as TGTGCCAGCAGCTTGGAGCGGGGACCGAACTACGAGCAGTACTTC.

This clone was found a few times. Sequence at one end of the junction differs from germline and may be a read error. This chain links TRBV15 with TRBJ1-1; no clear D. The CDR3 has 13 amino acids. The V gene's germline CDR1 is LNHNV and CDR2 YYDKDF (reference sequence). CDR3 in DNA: TGTGCCACCAGCCGAGACACTAACACTGAAGCTTTCTTT. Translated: CATSRDTNTEAFF.

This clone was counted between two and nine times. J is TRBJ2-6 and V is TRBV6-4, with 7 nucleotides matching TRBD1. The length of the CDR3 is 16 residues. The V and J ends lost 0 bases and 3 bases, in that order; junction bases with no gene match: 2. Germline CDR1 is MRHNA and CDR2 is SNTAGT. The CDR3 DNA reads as TGTGCCAGCAGTGACTCGGCAGGGGGTGGGGCCAACGTCCTGACTTTC. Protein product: CASSDSAGGGANVLTF.

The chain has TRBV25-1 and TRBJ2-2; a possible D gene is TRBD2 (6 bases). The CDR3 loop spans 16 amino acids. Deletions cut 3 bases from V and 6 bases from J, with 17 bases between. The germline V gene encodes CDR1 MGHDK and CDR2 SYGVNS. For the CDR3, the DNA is TGTGCCAGCAGTGACGGACTATCCTCGCATTCCGGGGAGCTGTTTTTT. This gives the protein CASSDGLSSHSGELFF. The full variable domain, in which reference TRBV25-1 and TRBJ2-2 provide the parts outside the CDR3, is EADIYQTPRYLVIGTGKKITLECSQTMGHDKMYWYQQDPGMELHLIHYSYGVNSTEKGDLSSESTVSRIRTEHFPLTLESARPSHTSQYLCASSDGLSSHSGELFFGEGSRLTVL.